Sequencing of this T cell receptor (beta chain) was carried out in a study of long-term antiretroviral therapy in people with HIV. Whole-study context: Of all samples, the earliest predate the 2015 immediate-ART recommendation by about a decade.

V was pared by 0 bases and J by 4 bases, with 8 bases between. This CDR3 region has 13 residues. Germline assignment: CDR1 SGHRS and CDR2 YFSETQ. Researchers secured at least one pre-ART and at least two post-ART PBMC samples from each donor. DNA was extracted from around 0.96-9.9 million thawed cryopreserved PBMC. The assay, immunoSEQ v3.0, was run at survey level. Per-sample sequencing targets were about 35,000-50,000 T-cell genomes. TCRdb's table, derived via immunoSEQ multiplex PCR, lists solely in-frame clones and lacks some. This table has approximately 21,000 clones, roughly 82% appearing once. Sequences were derived from unsorted PBMCs, sampled 0.3 years after starting antiretroviral therapy. The source of this sequence is a man between 45 and 60 years old with HIV. This chain uses TRBV5-1 with TRBJ2-7; the D gene is possibly TRBD1 (6 bases). DNA for the CDR3: TGCGCCAGCAGCTTGGTCCAGGGGTACGAGCAGTACTTC. Its translation is CASSLVQGYEQYF.